This T cell receptor (beta chain) is drawn from a study of early stage breast cancer tumors. On the study more broadly: ER+/PR+/HER2- status applied to about 75% of the 16 invasive breast tumors.

With respect to this clone: The target antigen is unknown.

Overall study findings and caveats: Enriched TCRB sequences shared across patients were mostly commonly generated sequences.

V was pared by 8 bases and J by 3 bases, with 4 bases of the junction left unmatched. CDR1 is SEHNR and CDR2 is FQNEAQ in the germline V gene (reference sequence). The CDR3 has 14 amino acids. Each sample had two DNA replicates, roughly 0.5 ug blood or approximately 1.5 ug tissue. Assay used: immunoSEQ multiplex PCR; TCRdb lists only in-frame clones, some missing. The sample contains 25,000 to 35,000 clones, around three fifths of which appear only once. Input material: breast tumor tissue. The source is a person between 50 and 60 years old with breast cancer. The chain couples TRBV7-9 to TRBJ1-4; 9 bases map to TRBD1. The CDR3 coding sequence is TGTGCCAGCGACCGACAGGGGGCTAATGAAAAACTGTTTTTT. This gives the protein CASDRQGANEKLFF.